Shown below are 13 T cell receptor beta chains from a single sample sequenced in a study of T cells in tuberculosis listed by TCRdb under 2018. Library preparation used the immunoSEQ multiplex PCR assay. Drawn from immuneACCESS, this table holds only the in-frame rearrangements with V and J called that TCRdb kept. Clones are partly lost; checked studies trace under half to an unresolved V gene and leave the rest unexplained. For this sample the table gives about 20,000 clones, of which around 91% were detected only once. The ten top clones hold roughly 14% of the sample. Specimen: PBMCs. The receptors come from a donor aged 10-29 years with latent tuberculosis or without tuberculosis infection.

There are a few counts of this clone. The chain carries TRBV2 and TRBJ1-1; no clear D. V shed 6 bases and J shed 1 base, with 9 bases lying between them. CDR3 size: 13 residues. Per germline, CDR1 SNHLY and CDR2 FYNNEI. CDR3 in DNA: TGTGCCAGCAGGGAGGGAAGGAACACTGAAGCTTTCTTT. Translation: CASREGRNTEAFF.

The chain recombines TRBV29-1 with TRBJ1-1; D not certain. V dropped 5 bases and J dropped 4 bases, with 11 bases sitting between them. CDR1 and CDR2 from the germline V gene are SQVTM and ANQGSEA. The CDR3 covers 12 residues. As DNA, the CDR3 is TGCAGCGTTAGGCCTCCGGGCACTGAAGCTTTCTTT. Translation: CSVRPPGTEAFF.

J is TRBJ2-6 and V is TRBV7-2; D may be TRBD2 (5 bases). Trimming removed 5 bases at V and 0 bases at J, with 11 bases between. This CDR3 comprises 16 residues. Germline V CDR1 and CDR2: SGHTA, FQGNSA. The CDR3 loop is CASSPPRGSGANVLTF. The DNA of the CDR3 is TGTGCCAGCAGCCCTCCCCGGGGCTCTGGGGCCAACGTCCTGACTTTC. The full variable domain, rest sourced from reference TRBV7-2 and TRBJ2-6, is GAGVSQSPSNKVTEKGKDVELRCDPISGHTALYWYRQSLGQGLEFLIYFQGNSAPDKSGLPSDRFSAERTGGSVSTLTIQRTQQEDSAVYLCASSPPRGSGANVLTFGAGSRLTVL.

This clone was seen a single time. The gene calls are TRBV30 and TRBJ1-1; D is possibly TRBD1 (5 bases). V was cut by 4 bases and J by 1 base, with 13 bases left in between. This CDR3 spans 14 amino acids. The V gene's germline CDR1 is GTSNPN and CDR2 SVGIG (reference sequence). The CDR3 loop is CAWNILDRNTEAFF. CDR3 in DNA: TGTGCCTGGAACATCCTCGACAGGAACACTGAAGCTTTCTTT.

CDR3 in amino acids: CAGGDGNYGYTF. Written as DNA, the CDR3 is TGTGCCGGCGGAGACGGAAACTATGGCTACACCTTC. The chain is built from TRBV2 and TRBJ1-2, with unresolved D. The germline V gene encodes CDR1 SNHLY and CDR2 FYNNEI. The CDR3 is 12 amino acids. With 11 bases removed from V and 2 bases from J, the gap between germline ends came to 12 bases.

This clone was counted once. J is TRBJ2-1 and V is TRBV5-1, with 14 bases matching TRBD2. Trimming at V came to 3 bases and at J to 9 bases, leaving 5 bases not matched to a gene. CDR3 size: 15 residues. Per germline, CDR1 SGHRS and CDR2 YFSETQ. CDR3 residues: CASSSGLAGGLEQFF. CDR3 coding DNA: TGCGCCAGCAGCTCAGGACTAGCGGGGGGTCTTGAGCAGTTCTTC.

Points on this clone: The junction departs from germline at one end; a sequencing error may be responsible. V usage is TRBV19 and J usage is TRBJ2-7, with TRBD2 matching 10 bases. The CDR3 has 16 amino acids. Germline lookup yields CDR1 LNHDA and CDR2 SQIVND (reference sequence). The CDR3 sequence is CASNPNSGGASHEQYF. The DNA for the CDR3 is TGTGCCAGTAATCCGAACAGCGGGGGGGCCTCCCACGAGCAGTACTTC.

V gene TRBV27 combines with J gene TRBJ1-5, with D perhaps matching TRBD1 (5 bases). The germline V gene encodes CDR1 MNHEY and CDR2 SMNVEV (reference sequence). The CDR3 is 13 amino acids. Trimming took 5 bases from V and 4 from J, leaving 9 bases between them. The CDR3 reads CASSPGGNQPQHF. The DNA for the CDR3 is TGTGCCAGCAGTCCGGGGGGGAATCAGCCCCAGCATTTT.

The V and J genes are TRBV5-6 and TRBJ1-1; D not resolved. Germline CDR1 is SGHDT and CDR2 is YYEEEE. Trimming took 2 bases from V and 2 from J, leaving 10 bases between them. This CDR3 region has 14 residues. CDR3: CASSFGTGNTEAFF. CDR3 coding DNA: TGTGCCAGCAGCTTCGGAACGGGAAACACTGAAGCTTTCTTT.

The CDR3: CGSRGNTGELFF. In DNA, the CDR3 is TGCGGGTCCCGAGGGAACACCGGGGAGCTGTTTTTT. The V and J genes are TRBV4-3 and TRBJ2-2, with unresolved D. The germline gives CDR1 LGHNA, CDR2 YSLEER. This CDR3 contains 12 residues.

The V gene is TRBV19, the J gene TRBJ1-3; possibly TRBD1 for D (5 bases). Looked up from germline, CDR1 is LNHDA and CDR2 is SQIVND (reference sequence). The germline V and J ends were trimmed by 3 bases and 0 bases, with 15 bases remaining between them. This CDR3 spans 17 amino acids. The CDR3 nucleotides read TGTGCCAGTAGTATGGGGGGAAGCTCTGTCTCTGGAAACACCATATATTTT. The encoded protein is CASSMGGSSVSGNTIYF.

This clone appeared once. The chain has TRBV9 and TRBJ1-2; 9 bases are shared with TRBD1. CDR3 length: 15 residues. CDR1 is SGDLS, CDR2 YYNGEE, per germline. After removal of 3 bases from V and 4 bases from J, the junction contained 7 bases not matched to a gene. The CDR3 reads CASSAHRGPVYGYTF. The CDR3, as DNA: TGTGCCAGCAGCGCCCACAGGGGGCCGGTCTATGGCTACACCTTC.

The chain has TRBV6-5 and TRBJ1-1, with 12 bases identical to TRBD1. This CDR3 is 14 amino acids long. Looked up from germline, CDR1 is MNHEY and CDR2 is SVGAGI. Trimming cost V 4 bases and J 6 bases; bases outside gene matches: 3. CDR3 sequence: CASSFRDRGPEAFF. The CDR3 region has the DNA TGTGCCAGCAGTTTCCGGGACAGGGGGCCTGAAGCTTTCTTT.